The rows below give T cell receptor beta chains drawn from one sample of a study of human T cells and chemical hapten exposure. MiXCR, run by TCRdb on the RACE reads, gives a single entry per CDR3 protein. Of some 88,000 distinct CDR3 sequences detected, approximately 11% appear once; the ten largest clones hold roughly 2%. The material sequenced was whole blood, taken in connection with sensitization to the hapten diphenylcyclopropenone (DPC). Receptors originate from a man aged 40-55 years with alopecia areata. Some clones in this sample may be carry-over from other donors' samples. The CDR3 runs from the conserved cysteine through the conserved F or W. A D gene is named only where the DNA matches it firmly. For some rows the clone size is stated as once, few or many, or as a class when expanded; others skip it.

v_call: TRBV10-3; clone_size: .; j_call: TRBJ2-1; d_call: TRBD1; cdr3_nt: TGTGCCATCAGTGATACTGGACAGGGAAAGGATGAGCAGTTCTTC; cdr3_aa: CAISDTGQGKDEQFF
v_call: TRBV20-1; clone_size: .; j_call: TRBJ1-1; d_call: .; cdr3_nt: TGCAGTGCTAGGCAAGGGTTCACTGAAGCTTTCTTT; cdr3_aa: CSARQGFTEAFF
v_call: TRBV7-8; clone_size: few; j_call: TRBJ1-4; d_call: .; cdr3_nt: TGTGCCAGCAGCCTCTCCAGGGGATCTAATGAAAAACTGTTTTTT; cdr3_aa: CASSLSRGSNEKLFF
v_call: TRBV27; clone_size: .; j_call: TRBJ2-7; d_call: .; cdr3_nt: TGTGCCAGCAGCGTTCTGGGCGGCTCCTACGAGCAGTACTTC; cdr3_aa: CASSVLGGSYEQYF
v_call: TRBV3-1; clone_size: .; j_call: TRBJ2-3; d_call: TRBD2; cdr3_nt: TGTGCCAGCAGCCCAACCCCACTAGCGGCTAGCACAGATACGCAGTATTTT; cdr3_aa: CASSPTPLAASTDTQYF
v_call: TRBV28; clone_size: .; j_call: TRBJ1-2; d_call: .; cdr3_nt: TGTGCCAGCAGTTTAGGGGGATTTGGGAATGGCTACACCTTC; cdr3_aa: CASSLGGFGNGYTF
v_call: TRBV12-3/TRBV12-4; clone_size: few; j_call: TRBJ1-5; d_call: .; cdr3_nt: TGTGCCAGCAGTTTACAGGGCCCTCAGCCCCAGCATTTT; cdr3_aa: CASSLQGPQPQHF
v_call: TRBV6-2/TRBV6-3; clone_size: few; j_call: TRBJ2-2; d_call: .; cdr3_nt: TGTGCCAGCAGTCTCCTACTAGCCACCGGGGAGCTGTTTTTT; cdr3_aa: CASSLLLATGELFF
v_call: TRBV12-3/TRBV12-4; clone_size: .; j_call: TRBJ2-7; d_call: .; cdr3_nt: TGTGCCAGCAGTTTACGGGGTCCGGGGGAGCAGTACTTC; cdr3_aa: CASSLRGPGEQYF
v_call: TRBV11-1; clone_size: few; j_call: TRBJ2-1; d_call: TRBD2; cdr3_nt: TGTGCCAGCAGCCGAGGCCCTGGGCGGGGGTACAATGAGCAGTTCTTC; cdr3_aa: CASSRGPGRGYNEQFF
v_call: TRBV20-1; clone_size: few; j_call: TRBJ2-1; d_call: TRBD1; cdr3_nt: TGCAGTGCTAGGGCCGGGACAGGGGTTAAAAATGAGCAGTTCTTC; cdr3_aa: CSARAGTGVKNEQFF
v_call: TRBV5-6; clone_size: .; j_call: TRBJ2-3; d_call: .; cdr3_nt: TGTGCCAGCAGCTTGGCCGAACAGTCTGGAGATACGCAGTATTTT; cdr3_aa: CASSLAEQSGDTQYF
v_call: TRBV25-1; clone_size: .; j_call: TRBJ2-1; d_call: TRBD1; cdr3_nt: TGTGCCAGCAGTGGACAGGGGTTCTCCTACAATGAGCAGTTCTTC; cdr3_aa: CASSGQGFSYNEQFF
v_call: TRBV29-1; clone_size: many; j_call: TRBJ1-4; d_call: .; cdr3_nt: TGCAGCGTTGAAGACGGCAGGAATGAAAAACTGTTTTTT; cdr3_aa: CSVEDGRNEKLFF
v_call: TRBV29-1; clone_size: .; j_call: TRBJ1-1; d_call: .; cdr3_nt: TGCAGCGTCTCGAGGGTGAACACTGAAGCTTTCTTT; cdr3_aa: CSVSRVNTEAFF
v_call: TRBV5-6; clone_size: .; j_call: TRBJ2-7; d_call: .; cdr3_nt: TGTGCCAGCAGGGGGCGGGGTACCTACGAGCAGTACTTC; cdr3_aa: CASRGRGTYEQYF
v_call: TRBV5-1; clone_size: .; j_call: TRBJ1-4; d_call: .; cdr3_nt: TGCGCCAGCAGGAAGGGAAATAATGAAAAACTGTTTTTT; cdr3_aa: CASRKGNNEKLFF
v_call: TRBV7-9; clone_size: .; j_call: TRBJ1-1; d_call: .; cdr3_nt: TGTGCCAGCAGCTTAGCCTCCGGGAGTTACACTGAAGCTTTCTTT; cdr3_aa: CASSLASGSYTEAFF
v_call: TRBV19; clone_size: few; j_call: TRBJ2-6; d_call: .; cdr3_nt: TGTGCCAGTACACAAAGGGGGGGAATTGGGGCCAACGTCCTGACTTTC; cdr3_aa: CASTQRGGIGANVLTF
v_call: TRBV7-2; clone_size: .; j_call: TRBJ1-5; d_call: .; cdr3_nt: TGTGCCAGCAGCCCGGAGGGGGAGTGGAGGGAACAGCCCCAGCATTTT; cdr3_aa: CASSPEGEWREQPQHF
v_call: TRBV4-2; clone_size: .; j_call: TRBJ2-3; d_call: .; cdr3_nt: TGTGCCAGCAGCCAGCTCAGAGGGGCAGATACGCAGTATTTT; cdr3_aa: CASSQLRGADTQYF
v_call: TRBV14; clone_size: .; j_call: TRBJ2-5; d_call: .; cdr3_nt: TGTGCCAGCAGCCAAGAGGTACGGCGGGGTCAAGAGACCCAGTACTTC; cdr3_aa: CASSQEVRRGQETQYF
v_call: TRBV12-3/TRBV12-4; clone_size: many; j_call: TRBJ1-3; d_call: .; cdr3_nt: TGTGCCAGCTCCAGTGGGGCTGGAAACACCATATATTTT; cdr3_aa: CASSSGAGNTIYF
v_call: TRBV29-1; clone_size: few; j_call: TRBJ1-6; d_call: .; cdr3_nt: TGCAGCGTTGGGACGGCTAATTCACCCCTCCACTTT; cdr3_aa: CSVGTANSPLHF
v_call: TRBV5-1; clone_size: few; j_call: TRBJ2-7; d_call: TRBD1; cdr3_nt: TGCGCCAGCAGCGGGCCGGGACAGGCAGGCGAGCAGTACTTC; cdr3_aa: CASSGPGQAGEQYF
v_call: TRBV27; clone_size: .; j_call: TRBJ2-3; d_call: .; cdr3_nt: TGTGCCAGCAGTTGGCGATCTAGCACAGATACGCAGTATTTT; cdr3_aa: CASSWRSSTDTQYF
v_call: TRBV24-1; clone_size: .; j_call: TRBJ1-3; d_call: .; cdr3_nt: TGTGCCACCCGACCCAACTCTGGAAACACCATATATTTT; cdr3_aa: CATRPNSGNTIYF
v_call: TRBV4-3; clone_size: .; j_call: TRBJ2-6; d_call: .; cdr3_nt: TGCGCCAGCAGCCAAGAAGCCGGATACCCCTCTGGGGCCAACGTCCTGACTTTC; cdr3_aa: CASSQEAGYPSGANVLTF
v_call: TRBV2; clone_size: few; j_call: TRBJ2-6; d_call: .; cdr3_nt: TGTGCCAGCAGAGGGGAGTCTGGGGCCAACGTCCTGACTTTC; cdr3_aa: CASRGESGANVLTF